This T cell receptor (beta chain) was captured by sequencing in a study of blood T cell repertoires in COVID-19. Looking at the study overall: Nucleic acid was either cDNA or gDNA, and it came from T cells, B-cell-depleted T cells, or PBMCs.

CDR3 size: 17 residues. Unmatched junction bases numbered 19, after V lost 5 bases and J lost 10 bases. Germline V gives CDR1 MNHNY, CDR2 SVGAGI (reference sequence). The study recruited people aged about 18 to 90 years across around 23 US areas. Cohort allocation depended upon clinical history that participants reported. As originally analysed: Reference gene primers were amplified, and this amplification served to estimate nucleated cell counts. Only in-frame clones appear in the TCRdb table, and some are missing; sequencing was by immunoSEQ multiplex PCR. The V and J calls and clone size were taken over from that table, and D and trimming were inferred from the DNA. The table shows 100,000 to 150,000 clones, with approximately 79% occurring only once. This clone was observed a few times.

Input material: PBMCs or T cells enriched from blood (not recorded which). The chain combines TRBV6-6 with TRBJ2-1, with TRBD2 matching over 8 bases. The receptor was derived from a man aged 40-55 years with acute COVID-19. In DNA, the CDR3 is TGTGCCAGCAGTCAACACCCACGAGCGGGGGTGTCGGAGGAGCAGTTCTTC. It translates to CASSQHPRAGVSEEQFF.